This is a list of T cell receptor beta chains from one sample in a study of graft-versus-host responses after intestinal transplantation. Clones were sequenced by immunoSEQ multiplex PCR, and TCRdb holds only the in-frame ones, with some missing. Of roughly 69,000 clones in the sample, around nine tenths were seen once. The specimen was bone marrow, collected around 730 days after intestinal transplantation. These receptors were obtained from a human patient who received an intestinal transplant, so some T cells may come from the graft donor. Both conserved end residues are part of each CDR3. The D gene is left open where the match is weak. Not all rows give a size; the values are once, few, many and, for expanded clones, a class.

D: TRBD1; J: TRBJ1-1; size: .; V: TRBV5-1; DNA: TGCGCCAGCAGCCTTGGACAGGGGGCGGTGGACACTGAAGCTTTCTTT; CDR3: CASSLGQGAVDTEAFF
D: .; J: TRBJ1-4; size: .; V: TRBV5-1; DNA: TGCGCCAGCAGCTTGGCAGGCGCAACTAATGAAAAACTGTTTTTT; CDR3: CASSLAGATNEKLFF
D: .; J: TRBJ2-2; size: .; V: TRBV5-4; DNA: TGTGCCAGCAGCTTGGAGGGAGTGACCGGGGAGCTGTTTTTT; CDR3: CASSLEGVTGELFF
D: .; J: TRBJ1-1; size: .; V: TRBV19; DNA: TGTGCCAGTAGTATACGTGGCGGAGATGAAGCTTTCTTT; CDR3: CASSIRGGDEAFF
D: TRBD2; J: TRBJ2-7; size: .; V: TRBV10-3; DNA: TGTGCCATCAGGACTAGCGGTAGCTCCTACGAGCAGTACTTC; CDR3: CAIRTSGSSYEQYF
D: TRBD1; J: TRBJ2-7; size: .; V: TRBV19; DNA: TGTGCCAGTAGTACTGACAGGGATGGTACCTACGAGCAGTACTTC; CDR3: CASSTDRDGTYEQYF
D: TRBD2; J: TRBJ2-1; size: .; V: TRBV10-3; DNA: TGTGCCATCGAAGGGACTAGCGGCGGCAATGAGCAGTTCTTC; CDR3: CAIEGTSGGNEQFF
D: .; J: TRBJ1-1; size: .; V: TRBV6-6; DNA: TGTGCCAGCAGTTACATAGGACAGAATGAAGCTTTCTTT; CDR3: CASSYIGQNEAFF
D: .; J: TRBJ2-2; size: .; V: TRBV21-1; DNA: TGTGCCAGCAGCAAAGCGGGCACCGGGGAGCTGTTTTTT; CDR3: CASSKAGTGELFF
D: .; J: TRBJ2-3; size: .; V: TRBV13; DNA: TGTGCCAGCGAGATGGGGGGGGCCGCTGTAGATACGCAGTATTTT; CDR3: CASEMGGAAVDTQYF
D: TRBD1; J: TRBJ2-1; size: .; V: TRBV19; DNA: TGTGCCAGTAGTATATGGGGACAGGGCAAAACCGAGCAGTTCTTC; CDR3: CASSIWGQGKTEQFF
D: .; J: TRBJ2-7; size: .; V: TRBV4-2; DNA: TGTGCCAGCAGCTTGTCGCTTGCCGCCCTGCAGTACTTC; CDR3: CASSLSLAALQYF
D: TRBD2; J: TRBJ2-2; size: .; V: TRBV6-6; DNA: TGTGCCAGCAGTTACGTCAGCGGGAGCGTCGGGGAGCTGTTTTTT; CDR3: CASSYVSGSVGELFF
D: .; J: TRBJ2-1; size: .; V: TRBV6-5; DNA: TGTGCCAGCAGTTTTTTTCGGCCGGGTTTAAATGAGCAGTTCTTC; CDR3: CASSFFRPGLNEQFF
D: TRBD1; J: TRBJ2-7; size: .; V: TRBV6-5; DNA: TGTGCCAGCAGTTGGACAGGGGGTGGATCCTACGAGCAGTACTTC; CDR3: CASSWTGGGSYEQYF
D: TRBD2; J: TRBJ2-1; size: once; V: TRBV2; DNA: TGTGCCACTTCCCAGTCGGAGCGGGAACCCAATGAGCAGTTCTTC; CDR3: CATSQSEREPNEQFF
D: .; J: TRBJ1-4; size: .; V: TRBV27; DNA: TGTGCCAGCAGTCCCAGGGGTACTGAAAAACTGTTTTTT; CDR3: CASSPRGTEKLFF
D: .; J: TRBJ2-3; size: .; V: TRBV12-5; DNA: TGTGCTAGTGGTACCCCGACAGGGAGGTCAGATACGCAGTATTTT; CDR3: CASGTPTGRSDTQYF
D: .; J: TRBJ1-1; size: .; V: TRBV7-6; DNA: TGTGCCAGCAGCTCCGATGGGAACACTGAAGCTTTCTTT; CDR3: CASSSDGNTEAFF
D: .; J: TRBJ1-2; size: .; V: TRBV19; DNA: TGTGCCAGTAGTATGACCTCTGGGGCACACTATGGCTACACCTTC; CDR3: CASSMTSGAHYGYTF
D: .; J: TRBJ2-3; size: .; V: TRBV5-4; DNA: TGTGCCAGCAGCTTGTTGTCAGGGATCTGGACAGATACGCAGTATTTT; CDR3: CASSLLSGIWTDTQYF
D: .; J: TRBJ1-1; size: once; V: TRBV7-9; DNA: TGTGCCAGCAGCTTAATACAGGGTGGGAACACTGAAGCTTTCTTT; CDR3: CASSLIQGGNTEAFF
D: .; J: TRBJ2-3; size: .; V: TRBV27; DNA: TGTGCCAGCAGTTTAAAACCCACAGATACGCAGTATTTT; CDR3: CASSLKPTDTQYF
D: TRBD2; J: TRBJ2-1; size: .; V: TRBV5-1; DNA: TGCGCCAGCACCCCGGGACTAGCGGGAGAAAGCGAGCAGTTCTTC; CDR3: CASTPGLAGESEQFF
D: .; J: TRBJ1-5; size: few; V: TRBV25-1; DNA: TGTGCCAGCAGAGATAACAGTGGCGCTCAGCCCCAGCATTTT; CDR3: CASRDNSGAQPQHF
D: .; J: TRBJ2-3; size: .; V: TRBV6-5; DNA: TGTGCCAGCAGCCCGGGCCTAATAAATACGCAGTATTTT; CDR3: CASSPGLINTQYF
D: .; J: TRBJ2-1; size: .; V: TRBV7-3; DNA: TGTGCCAGCAGCTTAACACATAGTATCACCTACAATGAGCAGTTCTTC; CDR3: CASSLTHSITYNEQFF
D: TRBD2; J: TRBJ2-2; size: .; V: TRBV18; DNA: TGTGCCAGCTCACCTCGACTAGCGGGAGGAGGCACCGGGGAGCTGTTTTTT; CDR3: CASSPRLAGGGTGELFF
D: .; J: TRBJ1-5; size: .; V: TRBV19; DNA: TGTGCCAGTAGTATAGGTGGGCCCCAGCATTTT; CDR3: CASSIGGPQHF
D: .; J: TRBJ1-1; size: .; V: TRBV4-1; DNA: TGCGCCAGCAGCCCCCCGGACAGGAACACTGAAGCTTTCTTT; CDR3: CASSPPDRNTEAFF